This T cell receptor beta chain emerged from a study of blood T cell repertoires in COVID-19 (dated by TCRdb to about 2020). For context, the study as a whole: Collaborator samples came from the United States, Italy and Spain and covered acute and convalescent phases of COVID-19. The prospective study material was composed of cDNA or gDNA derived from T cells, B-cell-depleted T cells, or PBMCs. Subjects who had been exposed to COVID-19, were actively infected with it, or had recovered from it provided the deeply sampled blood TCRbeta repertoires that made up the dataset. A freely available public database, intended as a resource for researchers studying the immune response to SARS-CoV-2, is where the repertoires were released. The samples were drawn from two sources: the first 160 participants of the ongoing ImmuneRACE study, and 1,000 to 1,500 subjects contributed by 6 global collaborators. A de-identified subject ID, COVID-19 status, age in years and sex were almost always included in the sample metadata. HLA class I and class II types, where available, came from metadata supplied by the sample provider rather than from assay-based typing. What the research found in general, with its limitations: The amount of clinical and demographic metadata varied by source and participant and was provided uncurated.

TCRbeta CDR3 regions were amplified from genomic DNA using the immunoSEQ Assay, a bias-controlled multiplex PCR. Turning to the authors' computational methods: Within the assay, amplification of reference gene primers was used to estimate how many nucleated cells each sample contained. To quantify the absolute abundance of each unique TCRbeta CDR3 rearrangement, sequence reads were collapsed and filtered. For each sample, productive Simpson clonality was calculated as the square root of Simpson's diversity index over productive rearrangements. TCRdb mirrors the immuneACCESS table, restricted to in-frame sequences. Some clones are absent from its copies; in checked studies, under half trace to an unresolved V gene, and the reason for the others is unknown. V, J and clone size were drawn from that table, and D and trimming were deduced from the DNA. Here the sample has a few hundred thousand clones; about 92% occur a single time. Jointly, the top ten make up under 20% of the sample.

Enrolling through a virtual design, the prospective study's participants ranged in age from roughly 18 to 95 years and lived across 24 United States geographic areas. Cohort assignment in the prospective study relied on participant-reported clinical history from a screening survey and a study questionnaire. ImmuneRACE Cohort 3 recovered participants were defined by two consecutive negative NP/OP PCR tests, healthcare professional clearance, or symptom resolution. Mobile phlebotomists in the prospective study collected whole blood, serum and a nasopharyngeal or oropharyngeal swab from every participant. Prospective study participants could optionally give additional blood draws and questionnaires over an approximately two-month period. Before DNA extraction, prospective study blood samples were shipped either frozen or at room temperature. V is shortened by 4 bases, J by 4 bases, and the region joining them spans 15 bases. From the cysteine through the phenylalanine, the CDR3 covers 15 amino acids. The read is trimmed to its CDR3 DNA, 45 bases read in frame from base 1. Taken from the germline V gene, the CDR1 and CDR2 loops are SGHTA and FQGNSA.

About this clone itself: The clone's antigen remains unknown. The sample holds no much larger clone one base away, and base qualities are not on file.

The source of this sequence is a woman aged 25 to 39 who had recovered from COVID-19. This sequence uses TRBV7-2 and TRBJ2-3; tentative D gene TRBD1, with 5 bases matching. Sequencing was performed on PBMCs or T cells enriched from blood (not recorded which). For the CDR3, the sequence is CASSSGRVVSDTQYF. The nucleotide sequence is TGTGCCAGCAGCTCCGGCAGGGTTGTATCAGATACGCAGTATTTT.